The entry that follows covers one T cell receptor beta chain sequence. The data belong to a study of control samples from healthy donors and cancer patients. Assay: immunoSEQ multiplex PCR; the TCRdb copy retains only in-frame clones and omits some. This sample has about 51,000 clones, with around nine tenths found just once. Trimming removed 2 bases from V and 2 bases from J, with 13 bases in between. The CDR3 is 14 amino acids. Germline CDR1 reads GTSNPN; CDR2 reads SVGIG (reference sequence). Source material: PBMCs. The chain links TRBV30 to TRBJ2-7; TRBD2 is a possible D gene (6 bases). This receptor was taken from a man over 45 with head and neck cancer. CDR3 in amino acids: CAWSRVGLPYEQYF. The CDR3, as DNA: TGTGCCTGGAGTAGGGTGGGACTCCCCTACGAGCAGTACTTC.